The clone carrying this T cell receptor beta chain came up a few times. The target antigen is unknown. The data were taken from a study of blood T cells in healthy people across ages. As for the study in general: T cells yielded about one barcoded beta molecule per two cells through template switching.

Alongside a J-beta primer mix, a sample-barcoded 5' primer served in a second PCR lasting about 7 to 11 cycles. TCRdb reanalysed the 5' RACE reads using MiXCR and keeps one entry per CDR3 protein. The sample includes more than 650,000 distinct CDR3 sequences, 22% seen only once; the top ten take around 21%. Study-wide points: When one million T cells were used, diversity estimates were thought to be underestimates. There was no known CMV status for donors, so expanded clonotype changes were possibly confounded.

From germline, CDR1 is SGHTA and CDR2 FQGNSA. There are 17 residues in the CDR3. V lost 5 bases, J lost 2 bases, and 9 bases stayed unmatched. The clonotype originates from a man between 70 and 80 years old in good health. The sample taken for sequencing was blood. This chain joins TRBV7-2 and TRBJ2-3, with 11 positions matching TRBD2. The DNA for the CDR3 is TGTGCCAGCAGCCTCCGACCGGGACTAGCGGCCACAGATACGCAGTATTTT. This codes for CASSLRPGLAATDTQYF.